This T cell receptor (beta chain) emerged from a study of blood T cell repertoires in COVID-19. Study in general: The samples span acute and convalescent COVID-19 from the United States, Italy and Spain. Sources were T cells, B-cell-depleted T cells, or PBMCs; the material itself was cDNA or gDNA.

Authors' analysis steps: Reference gene primer amplification gave nucleated cell count estimates. Clones were read by immunoSEQ multiplex PCR, and TCRdb kept only the in-frame ones, dropping some. That table is the source of V, J and clone size, and D and trimming were worked out from the DNA. The table shows roughly 86,000 clones, with 70% to 90% occurring only once. The CDR3 covers 15 residues. CDR1 is ENHRY and CDR2 is SYGVKD in the germline V gene. V lost 3 bases to trimming and J lost 0 bases, with 9 bases between them. The chain combines TRBV10-3 with TRBJ1-3, with D perhaps matching TRBD1 (5 bases). The sample comprised peripheral blood. The TCR comes from a man aged 40-55 years with acute or convalescent COVID-19. The CDR3 is CAISDGARSGNTIYF. Written as DNA, the CDR3 is TGTGCCATCAGTGATGGGGCCCGCTCTGGAAACACCATATATTTT.